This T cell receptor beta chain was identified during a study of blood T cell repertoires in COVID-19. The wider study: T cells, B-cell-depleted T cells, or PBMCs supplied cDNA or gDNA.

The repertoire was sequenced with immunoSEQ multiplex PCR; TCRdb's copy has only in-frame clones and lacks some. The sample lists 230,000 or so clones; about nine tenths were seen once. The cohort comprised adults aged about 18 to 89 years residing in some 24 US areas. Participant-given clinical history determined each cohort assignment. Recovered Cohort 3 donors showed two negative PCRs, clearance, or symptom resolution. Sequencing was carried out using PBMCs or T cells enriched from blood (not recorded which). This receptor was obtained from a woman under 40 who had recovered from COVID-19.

Here the CDR3 DNA reads TGTGCCAGCAGCCAAGCCCAGGGGGCGTACGGCTACACCTTC. Residues: CASSQAQGAYGYTF. This chain links TRBV4-2 with TRBJ1-2; 8 bases fit TRBD1. Germline assignment: CDR1 LGHNA and CDR2 YNFKEQ. The CDR3 contains 14 residues. Trimming cost V 1 base and J 8 bases; bases outside gene matches: 6.